A single sample is the source of the 5 T cell receptor beta chains below, sequenced in a study of shared clonotypes between healthy human individuals. The method was immunoSEQ multiplex PCR; TCRdb's version includes in-frame clones alone and lacks a portion of them. The repertoire holds 2.3 million or so clones, with 90% to 95% as singletons. Material: naive CD4+ T cells from PBMCs. Subset defined: CD45RA+ positively selected. These receptors all come from a man younger than 35 in good health. Some clones in this sample may be carry-over from other donors' samples.

The chain carries TRBV28 and TRBJ2-3, with TRBD2 identical over 8 bases. The CDR3 length is 14 residues. The ends lost 5 bases at V and 8 bases at J; junction bases unmatched: 9. Germline V gives CDR1 MDHEN, CDR2 SYDVKM. CDR3 DNA: TGTGCCAGCAGTCCTACGAGCGGGAGCTCTACGCAGTATTTT. Its translation: CASSPTSGSSTQYF.

This clone has a single count. The chain links TRBV5-8 to TRBJ2-3; maybe TRBD1 (6 bases). There are 13 residues in the CDR3. Germline V gives CDR1 SGHTS, CDR2 YDEGEE. V lost 6 bases, J lost 7 bases, and 15 bases lay in between. CDR3 in DNA: TGTGCCAGCACCCCCCCTGGACAGAATACGCAGTATTTT. The encoded protein is CASTPPGQNTQYF.

The chain employs TRBV11-2 and TRBJ2-7; TRBD1 aligns across 9 bases. After removal of 1 base from V and 6 bases from J, the junction contained 16 bases not matched to a gene. The CDR3 spans 18 residues. Germline V gene data show CDR1 as SGHAT and CDR2 as FQNNGV. The CDR3 loop reads CASSLGALSWDRASEQYF. The CDR3, as DNA: TGTGCCAGCAGCTTAGGGGCTTTGTCATGGGACAGGGCCTCCGAGCAGTACTTC.

CDR3 residues: CASSGGLSNQPQHF. As DNA, the CDR3 is TGTGCCAGCTCAGGCGGTCTTAGCAATCAGCCCCAGCATTTT. The chain links TRBV18 to TRBJ1-5; D gene uncertain. The CDR3 is made up of 14 amino acids. From germline, CDR1 is KGHSH and CDR2 LQKENI. The V gene lost 5 bases and the J gene lost 0 bases, with 8 bases spanning the gap.

The chain recombines TRBV7-6 with TRBJ2-5, with D possibly matching TRBD1 (5 bases). This CDR3 region has 14 residues. The V and J ends lost 5 bases and 2 bases respectively, with 12 bases between them. CDR1 is SGHVS, CDR2 FNYEAQ, per germline. CDR3 loop: CASSRGRGQETQYF. The CDR3 DNA reads TGTGCCAGCAGCAGAGGTAGGGGACAAGAGACCCAGTACTTC.